What follows are 2 T cell receptor beta chains derived from one specimen sequenced in a study of T-cell memory formation after mild COVID-19. MiXCR was run by TCRdb on the 5' RACE reads, yielding one entry per CDR3 protein. The sample records about 200,000 distinct CDR3 sequences, 15% to 20% being singletons. The sequenced sample consisted of PBMCs or a T cell subset sorted from them (not recorded which). Receptors originate from an adult woman who had mild COVID-19 (a few samples of this study predate the infection). Cell type and time point are not known.

The chain employs TRBV18 and TRBJ2-1; TRBD1 might be the D (6 bases). V dropped 2 bases and J dropped 2 bases, with 16 bases sitting between them. The CDR3 spans 17 residues. Germline V gene lookup returns CDR1 KGHSH and CDR2 LQKENI. CDR3 in amino acids: CASSPRDTLSAYNEQFF. CDR3 in DNA: TGTGCCAGCTCACCAAGGGACACACTCTCGGCCTACAATGAGCAGTTCTTC.

This chain connects TRBV11-2 to TRBJ1-1, with 7 bases that match TRBD1. The germline V gene encodes CDR1 SGHAT and CDR2 FQNNGV. Trimming cost V 5 bases and J 4 bases; bases outside gene matches: 7. The CDR3 runs to 14 residues. CDR3 coding DNA: TGTGCCAGCAGCCGAACAGGGGCCAGCACTGAAGCTTTCTTT. Encoded protein: CASSRTGASTEAFF.